This record concerns one T cell receptor beta chain sequence. The table came from immunoSEQ multiplex PCR; TCRdb's copy has only in-frame clones and leaves some out. The sample carries about 320,000 clones, roughly 90% recorded once. Treatment noted: roughly 19 received Ad26.COV2.S at low or high dose, single or two shots; about 5 received placebo; per-sample allocation not given. On day 63 after the first injection, vaccine and placebo recipients gave samples. These data originate in a study of Ad26.COV2.S vaccination and SARS-CoV-2 variants. The clonotype was recovered from a person aged 18-65 years who received the Ad26.COV2.S COVID-19 vaccine or a placebo. This specimen consisted of peripheral blood, obtained in a trial of Ad26.COV2.S vaccine versus placebo.

The CDR3 DNA reads TGTGCCAGCAGGTTGATTGGGACAGGGGCTGAGACCCAGTACTTC. Translated, it gives CASRLIGTGAETQYF. The chain employs TRBV5-8 and TRBJ2-5, with 10 bases aligning to TRBD1. CDR1 and CDR2 from the germline V gene are SGHTS and YDEGEE. Trimming at V came to 5 bases and at J to 5 bases, leaving 9 bases not matched to a gene. The CDR3 extends over 15 amino acids. Complete variable domain (other parts from reference TRBV5-8 and TRBJ2-5): EAGVTQSPTHLIKTRGQQATLRCSPISGHTSVYWYQQALGLGLQFLLWYDEGEERNRGNFPPRFSGRQFPNYSSELNVNALELEDSALYLCASRLIGTGAETQYFGPGTRLLVL.